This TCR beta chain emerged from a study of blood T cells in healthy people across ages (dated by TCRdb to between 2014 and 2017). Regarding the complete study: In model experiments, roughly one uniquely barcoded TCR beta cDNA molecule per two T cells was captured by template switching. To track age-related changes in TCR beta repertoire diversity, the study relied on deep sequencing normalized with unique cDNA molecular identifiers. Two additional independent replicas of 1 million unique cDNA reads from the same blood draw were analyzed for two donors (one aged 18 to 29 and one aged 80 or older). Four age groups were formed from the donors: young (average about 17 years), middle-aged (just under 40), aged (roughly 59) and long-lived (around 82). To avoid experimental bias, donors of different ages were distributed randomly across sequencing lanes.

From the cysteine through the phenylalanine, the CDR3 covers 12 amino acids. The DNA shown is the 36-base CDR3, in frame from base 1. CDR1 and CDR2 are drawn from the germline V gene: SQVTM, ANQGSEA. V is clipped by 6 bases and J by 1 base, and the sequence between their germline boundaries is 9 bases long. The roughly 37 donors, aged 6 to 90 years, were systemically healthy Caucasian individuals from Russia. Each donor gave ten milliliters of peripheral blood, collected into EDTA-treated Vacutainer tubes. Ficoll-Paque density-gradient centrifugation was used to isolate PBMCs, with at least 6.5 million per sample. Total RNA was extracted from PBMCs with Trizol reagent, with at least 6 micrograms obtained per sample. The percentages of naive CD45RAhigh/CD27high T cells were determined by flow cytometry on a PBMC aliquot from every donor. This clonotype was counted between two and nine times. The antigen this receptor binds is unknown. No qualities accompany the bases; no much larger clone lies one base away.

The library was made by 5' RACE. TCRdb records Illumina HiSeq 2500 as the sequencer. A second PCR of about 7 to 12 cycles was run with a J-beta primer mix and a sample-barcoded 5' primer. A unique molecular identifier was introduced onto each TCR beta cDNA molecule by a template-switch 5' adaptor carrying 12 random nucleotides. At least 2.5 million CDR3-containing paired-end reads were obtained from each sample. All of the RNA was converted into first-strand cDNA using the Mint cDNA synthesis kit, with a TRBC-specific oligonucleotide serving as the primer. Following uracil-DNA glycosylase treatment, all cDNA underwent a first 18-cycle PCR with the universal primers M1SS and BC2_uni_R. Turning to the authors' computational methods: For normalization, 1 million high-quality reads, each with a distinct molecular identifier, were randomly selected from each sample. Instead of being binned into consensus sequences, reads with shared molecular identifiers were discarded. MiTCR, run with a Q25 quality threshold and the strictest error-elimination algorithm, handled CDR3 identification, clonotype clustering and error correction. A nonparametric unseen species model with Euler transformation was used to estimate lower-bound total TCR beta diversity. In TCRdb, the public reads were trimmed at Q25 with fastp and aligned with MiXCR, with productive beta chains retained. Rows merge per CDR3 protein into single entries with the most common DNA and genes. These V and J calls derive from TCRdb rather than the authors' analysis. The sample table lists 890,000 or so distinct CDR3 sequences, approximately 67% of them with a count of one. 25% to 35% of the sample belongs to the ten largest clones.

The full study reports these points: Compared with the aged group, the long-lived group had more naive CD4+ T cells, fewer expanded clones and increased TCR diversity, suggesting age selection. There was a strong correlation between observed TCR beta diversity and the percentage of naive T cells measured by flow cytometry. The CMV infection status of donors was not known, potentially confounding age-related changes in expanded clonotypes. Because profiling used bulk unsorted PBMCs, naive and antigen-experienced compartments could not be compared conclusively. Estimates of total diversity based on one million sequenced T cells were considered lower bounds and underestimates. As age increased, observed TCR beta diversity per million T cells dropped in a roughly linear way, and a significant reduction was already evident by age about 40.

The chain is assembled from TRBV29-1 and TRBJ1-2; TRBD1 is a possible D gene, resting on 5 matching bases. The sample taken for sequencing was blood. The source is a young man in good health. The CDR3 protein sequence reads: CSVDRNNYGYTF. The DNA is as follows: TGCAGCGTAGACAGAAATAACTATGGCTACACCTTC.